This TCR beta chain was identified in a study of T-cell reconstitution after alpha-beta-depleted transplantation in children. Whole-study findings and limits: Expanded graft clones, several hundred of them, were reportedly the source of alpha-beta T cells about two months after transplant. After one year, T-cell counts and TCRbeta diversity mostly came from new T cells.

V dropped 1 base and J dropped 4 bases, with 7 bases sitting between them. CDR3 length equals 14 residues. Germline CDR1 is SGHVS and CDR2 is FQNEAQ. Concerning this clonotype: The antigen remains undetermined.

Preparation of the TCRbeta library involved a method that used unique molecular identifiers. MiXCR, applied by TCRdb to the PCR reads, yields one record per CDR3 protein. Here the sample spans about 980,000 distinct CDR3 sequences, roughly 29% being singletons. This chain connects TRBV7-8 to TRBJ2-2; D unclear. The sample in question was PBMCs, mostly from graft donor cells, obtained 360 days after TCRalphabeta/CD19-depleted stem cell transplant. This TCR derives from a boy under two years old who had a stem cell transplant for SCID, so the T cells may come from the graft donor. This CDR3 reads CASSLEAGTGELFF. The CDR3 nucleotides read TGTGCCAGCAGCTTAGAGGCCGGCACCGGGGAGCTGTTTTTT. Based on the CDR3 plus reference TRBV7-8 and TRBJ2-2, the full variable domain is GAGVSQSPRYKVAKRGQDVALRCDPISGHVSLFWYQQALGQGPEFLTYFQNEAQLDKSGLPSDRFFAERPEGSVSTLKIQRTQQEDSAVYLCASSLEAGTGELFFGEGSRLTVL.